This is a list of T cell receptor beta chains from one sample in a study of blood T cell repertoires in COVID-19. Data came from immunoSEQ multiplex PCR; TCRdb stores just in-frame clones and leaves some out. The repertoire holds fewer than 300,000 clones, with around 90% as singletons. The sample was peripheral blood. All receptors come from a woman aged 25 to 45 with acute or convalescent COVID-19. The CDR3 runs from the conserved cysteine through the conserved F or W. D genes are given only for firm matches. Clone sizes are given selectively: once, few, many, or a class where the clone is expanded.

CASGLVRSSGSYSEQFF	TGTGCTAGTGGTTTGGTACGGTCTAGCGGATCTTACAGTGAGCAGTTCTTC	TRBD2	TRBJ2-1	TRBV12-5	NA
CASSFGAGVDGVEQFF	TGTGCCAGCAGCTTCGGTGCGGGAGTGGATGGTGTCGAGCAGTTCTTC	TRBD2	TRBJ2-1	TRBV7-8	NA
CASSLEGAGAPEETQYF	TGTGCCAGCAGCTTAGAGGGAGCGGGAGCTCCAGAAGAGACCCAGTACTTC	TRBD2	TRBJ2-5	TRBV7-2	few
CASSMRLEKLFF	TGTGCCAGTAGTATGAGGTTGGAAAAACTGTTTTTT	NA	TRBJ1-4	TRBV19	NA
CASRDGELMNTEAFF	TGTGCCAGCAGGGACGGGGAGCTCATGAACACTGAAGCTTTCTTT	NA	TRBJ1-1	TRBV13	NA
CASSGASLNAPYEQYF	TGTGCCAGTAGTGGAGCATCGTTGAACGCACCCTACGAGCAGTACTTC	NA	TRBJ2-7	TRBV19	NA
CASSPPGQGASYEQYF	TGTGCCAGCAGCCCCCCCGGACAGGGGGCGTCCTACGAGCAGTACTTC	TRBD1	TRBJ2-7	TRBV7-9	NA
CARSLTSGYNEQFF	TGTGCCAGAAGCTTAACTAGCGGGTACAATGAGCAGTTCTTC	NA	TRBJ2-1	TRBV7-5	few
CAWDTGQRNTEAFF	TGTGCCTGGGATACCGGACAGCGGAACACTGAAGCTTTCTTT	NA	TRBJ1-1	TRBV30	NA
CASTMINPAGTQYF	TGTGCCAGCACTATGATCAACCCCGCGGGGACCCAGTACTTC	NA	TRBJ2-5	TRBV5-6	NA
CASSPPGGVEAFF	TGTGCCAGCTCACCACCAGGGGGGGTTGAAGCTTTCTTT	NA	TRBJ1-1	TRBV18	few
CATSVIRSGTTYEQYF	TGTGCCACCAGTGTCATACGTAGCGGGACTACCTACGAGCAGTACTTC	TRBD2	TRBJ2-7	TRBV24-1	NA
CASSGDLGGYEQYF	TGTGCCAGCAGTGGGGACCTGGGGGGATACGAGCAGTACTTC	NA	TRBJ2-7	TRBV2	once
CASSLRGISTDTQYF	TGCGCCAGCAGCTTGAGGGGGATTAGCACAGATACGCAGTATTTT	NA	TRBJ2-3	TRBV5-1	NA
CASSRDRILGQPQHF	TGTGCCAGCAGCCGGGACAGGATCCTAGGTCAGCCCCAGCATTTT	TRBD1	TRBJ1-5	TRBV7-2	NA
CASAENEQYF	TGTGCCTCCGCGGAGAACGAGCAGTACTTC	NA	TRBJ2-7	TRBV2	NA
CASSLGGTGPTDTQYF	TGTGCCAGCAGCTTAGGGGGGACAGGGCCCACAGATACGCAGTATTTT	TRBD1	TRBJ2-3	TRBV7-2	NA
CASSLGRGNEQYF	TGTGCCAGCAGCTTAGGCAGGGGAAACGAGCAGTACTTC	NA	TRBJ2-7	TRBV12-1	NA
CASRRTGKETQYF	TGTGCCAGCAGACGGACAGGGAAAGAGACCCAGTACTTC	TRBD1	TRBJ2-5	TRBV12-3/TRBV12-4	NA
CATSDPSGGLETQYF	TGTGCCACCAGTGACCCCTCGGGGGGGTTGGAGACCCAGTACTTC	TRBD2	TRBJ2-5	TRBV24-1	NA
CASSLGPPSGRDTQYF	TGTGCCAGCAGCTTGGGGCCGCCTAGCGGGAGAGATACGCAGTATTTT	TRBD2	TRBJ2-3	TRBV5-8	NA
CASSLIGGETQYF	TGTGCCAGCAGCTTGATCGGCGGTGAGACCCAGTACTTC	NA	TRBJ2-5	TRBV5-4	NA
CASSAGTYNEKLFF	TGTGCCAGCAGCGCCGGGACATATAATGAAAAACTGTTTTTT	NA	TRBJ1-4	TRBV9	NA
CASSLAWRGGETQYF	TGTGCCAGCAGCTTAGCGTGGAGGGGAGGGGAGACCCAGTACTTC	TRBD2	TRBJ2-5	TRBV7-2	NA
CASSEGQDYGYTF	TGTGCCAGCAGTGAAGGACAGGACTATGGCTACACCTTC	NA	TRBJ1-2	TRBV2	NA
CASSTGQGAGELFF	TGTGCCAGCTCAACGGGACAGGGGGCCGGGGAGCTGTTTTTT	TRBD1	TRBJ2-2	TRBV18	NA
CASSQGAGNSPLHF	TGCGCCAGCAGCCAAGGAGCGGGGAATTCACCCCTCCACTTT	NA	TRBJ1-6	TRBV4-3	once
CASSEYGGDYEQYF	TGTGCCAGCAGTGAATATGGGGGGGACTACGAGCAGTACTTC	TRBD2	TRBJ2-7	TRBV25-1	NA
CASSLGPRGPSSYNEQFF	TGTGCCAGCAGCTTAGGACCCAGGGGCCCTAGCTCCTACAATGAGCAGTTCTTC	NA	TRBJ2-1	TRBV7-8	NA
CASSYDNNYGYTF	TGTGCCAGCAGTTATGACAATAACTATGGCTACACCTTC	NA	TRBJ1-2	TRBV6-5	few
CASSYSPYSLTSQTGELFF	TGTGCCAGCAGTTACTCGCCATATTCGTTGACTAGCCAGACCGGGGAGCTGTTTTTT	TRBD2	TRBJ2-2	TRBV6-2/TRBV6-3	NA
CASSLVVAAYEQYF	TGTGCCAGCAGCTTAGTAGTAGCTGCCTACGAGCAGTACTTC	NA	TRBJ2-7	TRBV7-9	NA
CASSIGVRGNQPQHF	TGTGCCAGTAGTATAGGGGTCAGGGGCAATCAGCCCCAGCATTTT	NA	TRBJ1-5	TRBV19	NA
CASSLGQIYGYTF	TGTGCCAGCAGTTTAGGACAGATCTATGGCTACACCTTC	NA	TRBJ1-2	TRBV12-3/TRBV12-4	few
CATSRDFQNTEAFF	TGTGCCACCAGCAGAGATTTTCAGAACACTGAAGCTTTCTTT	NA	TRBJ1-1	TRBV15	NA
CASSPPSDSYNEQFF	TGCGCCAGCAGCCCGCCTAGCGACTCCTACAATGAGCAGTTCTTC	NA	TRBJ2-1	TRBV5-1	NA
CASSETQGSYGYTF	TGTGCCAGCAGTGAGACACAGGGGTCCTATGGCTACACCTTC	TRBD1	TRBJ1-2	TRBV6-1	NA
CASSASGRVSYEQYF	TGTGCCAGCAGTGCTAGCGGGAGGGTGTCCTACGAGCAGTACTTC	TRBD2	TRBJ2-7	TRBV25-1	NA
CASSLSRVGRAAFF	TGTGCCAGCAGCTTGAGTAGGGTTGGCAGGGCAGCTTTCTTT	NA	TRBJ1-1	TRBV7-9	NA
CASSLGESTDTQYF	TGCGCCAGCAGCCTTGGAGAAAGCACAGATACGCAGTATTTT	NA	TRBJ2-3	TRBV5-1	NA
CASSLGGRAGETQYF	TGTGCCAGCAGCTTGGGCGGGAGGGCCGGAGAGACCCAGTACTTC	TRBD2	TRBJ2-5	TRBV11-3	once
CASSDRAQETQYF	TGTGCCAGCAGTGACAGGGCTCAAGAGACCCAGTACTTC	TRBD1	TRBJ2-5	TRBV6-2/TRBV6-3	NA
CASSQDVGTDTQYF	TGCGCCAGCAGCCAAGATGTCGGCACAGATACGCAGTATTTT	NA	TRBJ2-3	TRBV4-3	NA
CASSDGGTSGQTQYF	TGTGCCAGCAGTGATGGGGGGACTAGCGGCCAGACCCAGTACTTC	TRBD2	TRBJ2-5	TRBV6-1	NA
CASSLDLGARGEDTQYF	TGTGCCAGCAGCTTAGATCTGGGGGCAAGGGGCGAAGATACGCAGTATTTT	NA	TRBJ2-3	TRBV13	NA
CASSFQGQGYEQYF	TGTGCCAGCAGCTTCCAAGGACAGGGCTACGAGCAGTACTTC	TRBD1	TRBJ2-7	TRBV7-6	NA
CASSQVVGANTDTQYF	TGTGCCAGCAGCCAAGTAGTGGGGGCTAACACAGATACGCAGTATTTT	NA	TRBJ2-3	TRBV3-1/TRBV3-2	NA
CASTLAGGSQETQYF	TGTGCCAGCACTCTAGCGGGGGGCAGTCAAGAGACCCAGTACTTC	TRBD2	TRBJ2-5	TRBV11-2	NA
CASSLEGLAGAQQQYF	TGTGCCAGCAGCTTAGAAGGACTAGCGGGAGCCCAGCAGCAGTACTTC	TRBD2	TRBJ2-7	TRBV7-9	NA
CASSGGQGPSGTQYF	TGTGCCAGCAGCGGGGGACAGGGGCCCTCGGGGACCCAGTACTTC	TRBD1	TRBJ2-5	TRBV9	NA
CARGGAGENYEQYF	TGTGCCAGAGGGGGGGCGGGAGAGAACTACGAGCAGTACTTC	NA	TRBJ2-7	TRBV2	NA
CASSIDRVSPLHF	TGTGCCAGTAGTATAGACAGGGTTTCACCCCTCCACTTT	NA	TRBJ1-6	TRBV19	NA
CASSRGLAGGPTETQYF	TGTGCCAGCAGTCGCGGACTAGCGGGAGGGCCAACGGAGACCCAGTACTTC	TRBD2	TRBJ2-5	TRBV27	NA